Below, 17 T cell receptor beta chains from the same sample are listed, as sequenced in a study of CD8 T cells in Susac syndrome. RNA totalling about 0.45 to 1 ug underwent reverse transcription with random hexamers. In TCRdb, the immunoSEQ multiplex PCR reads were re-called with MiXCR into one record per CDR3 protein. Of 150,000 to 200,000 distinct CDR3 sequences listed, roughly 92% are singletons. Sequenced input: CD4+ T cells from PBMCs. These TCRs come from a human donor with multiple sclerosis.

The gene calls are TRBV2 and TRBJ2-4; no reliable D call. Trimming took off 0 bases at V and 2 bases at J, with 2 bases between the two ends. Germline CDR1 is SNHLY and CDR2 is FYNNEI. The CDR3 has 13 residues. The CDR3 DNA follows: TGTGCCAGCAGTGAAGCTCCCAAAAACATTCAGTACTTC. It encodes CASSEAPKNIQYF.

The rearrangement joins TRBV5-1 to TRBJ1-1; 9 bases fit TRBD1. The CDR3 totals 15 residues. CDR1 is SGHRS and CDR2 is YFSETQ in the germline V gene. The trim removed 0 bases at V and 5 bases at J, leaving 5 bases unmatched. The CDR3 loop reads CASSLAGTGYTEAFF. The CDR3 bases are TGCGCCAGCAGCTTGGCCGGGACAGGGTATACTGAAGCTTTCTTT.

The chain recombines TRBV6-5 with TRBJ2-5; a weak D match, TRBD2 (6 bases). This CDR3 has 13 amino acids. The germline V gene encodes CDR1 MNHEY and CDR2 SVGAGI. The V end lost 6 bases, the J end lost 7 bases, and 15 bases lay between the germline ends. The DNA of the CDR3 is TGTGCCAGCAGAGGCGGGACCTCAGGGACCCAGTACTTC. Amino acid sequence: CASRGGTSGTQYF.

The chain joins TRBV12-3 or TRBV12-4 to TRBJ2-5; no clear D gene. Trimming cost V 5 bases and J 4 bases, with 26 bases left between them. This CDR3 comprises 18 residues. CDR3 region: CASSPSPYAATHRETQYF. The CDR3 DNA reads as TGTGCCAGCAGTCCGAGCCCCTACGCGGCTACCCACCGAGAGACCCAGTACTTC.

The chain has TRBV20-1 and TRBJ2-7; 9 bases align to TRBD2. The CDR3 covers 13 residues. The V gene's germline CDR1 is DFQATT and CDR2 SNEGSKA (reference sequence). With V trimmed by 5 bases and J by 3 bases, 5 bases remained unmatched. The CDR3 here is CSASLAGSYEQYF. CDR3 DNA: TGCAGTGCTTCCCTAGCGGGGAGCTACGAGCAGTACTTC.

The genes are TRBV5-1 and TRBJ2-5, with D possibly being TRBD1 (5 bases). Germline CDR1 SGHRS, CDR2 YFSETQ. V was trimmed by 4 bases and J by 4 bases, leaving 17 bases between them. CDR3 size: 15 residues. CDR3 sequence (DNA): TGCGCCAGCAGCAGCCCGGAAGGGGCCCCAGAGACCCAGTACTTC. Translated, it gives CASSSPEGAPETQYF.

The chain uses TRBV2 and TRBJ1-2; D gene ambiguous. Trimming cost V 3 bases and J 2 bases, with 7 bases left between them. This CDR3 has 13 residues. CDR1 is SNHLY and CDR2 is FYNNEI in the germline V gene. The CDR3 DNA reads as TGTGCCAGCAGTGACGCGGGGAACTATGGCTACACCTTC. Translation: CASSDAGNYGYTF.

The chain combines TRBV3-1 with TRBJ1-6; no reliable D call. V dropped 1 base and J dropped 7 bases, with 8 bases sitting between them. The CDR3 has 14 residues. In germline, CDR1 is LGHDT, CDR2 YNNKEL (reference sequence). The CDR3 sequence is CASSQVYRNSPLHF. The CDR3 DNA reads TGTGCCAGCAGCCAAGTATACCGAAATTCACCCCTCCACTTT.

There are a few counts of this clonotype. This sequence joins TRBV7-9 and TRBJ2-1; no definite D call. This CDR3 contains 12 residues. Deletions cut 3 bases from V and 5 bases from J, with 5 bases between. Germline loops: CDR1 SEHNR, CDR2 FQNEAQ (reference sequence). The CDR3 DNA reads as TGTGCCAGCAGCTTGAATAACAATGAGCAGTTCTTC. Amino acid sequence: CASSLNNNEQFF.

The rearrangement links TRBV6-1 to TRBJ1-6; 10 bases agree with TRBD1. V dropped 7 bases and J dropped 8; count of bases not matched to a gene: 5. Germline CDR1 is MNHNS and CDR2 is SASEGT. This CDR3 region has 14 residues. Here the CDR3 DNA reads TGTGCCAGCACCTTAGGGACAGGGGATTCACCCCTCCACTTT. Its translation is CASTLGTGDSPLHF.

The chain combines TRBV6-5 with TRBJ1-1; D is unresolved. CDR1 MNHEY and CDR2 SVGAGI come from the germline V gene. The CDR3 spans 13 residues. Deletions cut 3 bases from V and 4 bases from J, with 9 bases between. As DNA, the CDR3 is TGTGCCAGCAGTTATCGGGTGGGCACTGAAGCTTTCTTT. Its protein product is CASSYRVGTEAFF.

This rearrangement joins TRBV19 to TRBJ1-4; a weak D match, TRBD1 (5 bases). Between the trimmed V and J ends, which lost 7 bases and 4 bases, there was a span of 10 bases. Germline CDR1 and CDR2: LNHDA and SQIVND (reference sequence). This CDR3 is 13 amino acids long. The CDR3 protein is CASKDGHNEKLFF. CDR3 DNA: TGTGCCAGTAAGGACGGACATAATGAAAAACTGTTTTTT.

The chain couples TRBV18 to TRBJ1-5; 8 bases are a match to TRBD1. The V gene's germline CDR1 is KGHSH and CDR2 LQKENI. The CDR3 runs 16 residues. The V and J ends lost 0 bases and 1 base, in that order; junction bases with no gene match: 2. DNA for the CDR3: TGTGCCAGCTCACCACCACAGGGGGTAAGCAATCAGCCCCAGCATTTT. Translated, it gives CASSPPQGVSNQPQHF.

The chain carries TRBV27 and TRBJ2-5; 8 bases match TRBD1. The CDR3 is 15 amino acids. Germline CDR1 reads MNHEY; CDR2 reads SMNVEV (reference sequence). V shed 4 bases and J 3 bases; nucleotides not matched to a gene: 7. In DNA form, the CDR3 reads TGTGCCAGCAGTTCCTACGACAGGGGCGAAGAGACCCAGTACTTC. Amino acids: CASSSYDRGEETQYF.

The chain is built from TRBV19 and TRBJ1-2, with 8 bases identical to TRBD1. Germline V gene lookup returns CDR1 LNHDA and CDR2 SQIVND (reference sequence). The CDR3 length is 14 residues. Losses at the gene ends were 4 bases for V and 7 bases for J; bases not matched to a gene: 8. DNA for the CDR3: TGTGCCAGTAGTAGCGGACAGGGAGCATTTGGCTACACCTTC. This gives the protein CASSSGQGAFGYTF.

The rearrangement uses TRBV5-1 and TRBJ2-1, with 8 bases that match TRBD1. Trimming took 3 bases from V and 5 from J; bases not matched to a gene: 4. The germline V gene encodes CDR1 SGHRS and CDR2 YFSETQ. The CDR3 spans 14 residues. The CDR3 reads CASSSTTGDNEQFF. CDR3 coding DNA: TGCGCCAGCAGCTCTACGACAGGGGACAATGAGCAGTTCTTC.

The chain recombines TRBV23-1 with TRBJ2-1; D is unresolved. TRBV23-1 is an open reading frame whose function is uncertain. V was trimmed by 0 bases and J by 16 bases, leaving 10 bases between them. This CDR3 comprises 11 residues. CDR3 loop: CASSQSRPNFF. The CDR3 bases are TGCGCCAGCAGTCAATCGCGACCGAATTTCTTC.